This TCR beta chain was identified during a study of cytomegalovirus exposure and HLA in healthy donors. Study-wide findings and caveats: There were three CMV-associated chains whose specificity for CMV antigens was confirmed in vitro. Reports credit the classifier with highly specific, highly sensitive diagnosis of cytomegalovirus status.

With regard to this clone: The antigen remains unidentified.

The study drew the donors from its roughly 120-subject validation cohort, separate from the approximately 670-subject first cohort. Trimming left V 3 bases short and J 10 bases short, with 7 bases between. From germline, CDR1 is MDHEN and CDR2 SYDVKM. This CDR3 contains 11 residues. TCRdb keeps only in-frame clones here, not all; method: immunoSEQ multiplex PCR. The sample contains a few hundred thousand clones, roughly nine tenths of which appear only once. The sample was PBMCs. The sequence derives from a man aged 18 to 30 in good health and CMV-seropositive. The chain joins TRBV28 to TRBJ1-5; no clear D gene. The CDR3 coding sequence is TGTGCCAGCAGTTTGGCGCCCCCCCAGCATTTT. Residues: CASSLAPPQHF.